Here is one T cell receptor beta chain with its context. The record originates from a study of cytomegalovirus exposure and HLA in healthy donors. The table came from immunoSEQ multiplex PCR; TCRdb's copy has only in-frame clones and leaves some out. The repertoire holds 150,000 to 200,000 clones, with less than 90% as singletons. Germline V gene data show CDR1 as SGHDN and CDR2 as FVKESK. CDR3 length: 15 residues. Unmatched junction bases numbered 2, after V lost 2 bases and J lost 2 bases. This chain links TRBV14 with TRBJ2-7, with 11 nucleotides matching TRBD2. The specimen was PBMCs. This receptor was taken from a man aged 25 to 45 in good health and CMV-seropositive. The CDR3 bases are TGTGCCAGCAGCCAAAATAGCGGGAGGGCCTACGAGCAGTACTTC. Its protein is CASSQNSGRAYEQYF.